Presented here are 21 T cell receptor beta chains from one specimen sequenced in a study of vaccination effects on CD4 cells after COVID-19. Here immunoSEQ multiplex PCR was the method, and the copy in TCRdb shows in-frame clones only, minus some. This sample yields 35,000 to 45,000 clones, of which approximately 72% are seen a single time; approximately 17% belongs to the top ten. Antigens for these TCRs are unknown. Peptide-pool stimulation followed by sequencing identified expanded antigen-specific CD4+ clonotypes in the ViraFEST assay. After roughly eleven days in culture, the CD4+ T cells were isolated. SARS-CoV-2 infected the person between March and December 2020, as confirmed by PCR. The sequencing used CD4+ T cells from PBMCs cultured with HCoV-NL63 spike peptides, collected before COVID-19 vaccination. The source of these receptors is a human donor who had a prior SARS-CoV-2 infection.

The genes are TRBV7-3 and TRBJ1-2; unclear D gene. Trimming cost V 5 bases and J 2 bases, with 9 bases left between them. Germline V CDR1 and CDR2: SGHTA, FQGTGA. The CDR3 consists of 13 residues. The CDR3 is CASSPGSNYGYTF. The CDR3 DNA is TGTGCCAGCAGCCCCGGATCGAACTATGGCTACACCTTC. Full variable domain (outside the CDR3, taken from reference TRBV7-3 and TRBJ1-2): GAGVSQTPSNKVTEKGKYVELRCDPISGHTALYWYRQSLGQGPEFLIYFQGTGAADDSGLPNDRFFAVRPEGSVSTLKIQRTERGDSAVYLCASSPGSNYGYTFGSGTRLTVV.

The chain is built from TRBV11-2 and TRBJ2-7, with TRBD2 matching over 16 bases. With V trimmed by 4 bases and J by 4 bases, 7 bases remained unmatched. Germline V gene sequence: CDR1 SGHAT, CDR2 FQNNGV. The length of the CDR3 is 17 residues. In DNA form, the CDR3 reads TGTGCCAGCAGCTCCAGGGGACTAGCGGGGGGGCGGTACGAGCAGTACTTC. It codes for CASSSRGLAGGRYEQYF. Supplemented by reference TRBV11-2 and TRBJ2-7, the full variable domain reads EAGVAQSPRYKIIEKRQSVAFWCNPISGHATLYWYQQILGQGPKLLIQFQNNGVVDDSQLPKDRFSAERLKGVDSTLKIQPAKLEDSAVYLCASSSRGLAGGRYEQYFGPGTRLTVT.

The J gene is TRBJ1-3, the V gene TRBV6-5, with D unclear. The V and J ends lost 6 bases and 2 bases respectively, with 11 bases between them. The germline CDR1 and CDR2 sequences are MNHEY and SVGAGI. The CDR3 contains 14 residues. The CDR3 region has the DNA TGTGCCAGCAGGAGCCTTAGCACTGGAAACACCATATATTTT. This encodes CASRSLSTGNTIYF.

This clone was seen a handful of times. This rearrangement joins TRBV5-4 to TRBJ1-4; 7 bases map to TRBD1. CDR3 size: 16 residues. V lost 4 bases and J lost 4; bases outside the gene matches: 10. From germline, CDR1 is SGHNT and CDR2 YYREEE (reference sequence). The CDR3 DNA sequence: TGTGCCAGCAGCAAAAAAACCGGGACAGATAATGAAAAACTGTTTTTT. This sequence encodes CASSKKTGTDNEKLFF.

This clone appeared once. This sequence joins TRBV11-2 and TRBJ2-1, with TRBD2 matching 12 bases. V lost 1 base, J lost 8 bases, and 3 bases stayed unmatched. Looked up from germline, CDR1 is SGHAT and CDR2 is FQNNGV. This CDR3 is built from 15 residues. The CDR3 region has the DNA TGTGCCAGCAGCTTAGTGGGGACTAGCGGGTATGAGCAGTTCTTC. This gives the protein CASSLVGTSGYEQFF.

The chain links TRBV6-6 to TRBJ1-2, with 10 bases lining up with TRBD1. V shed 6 bases, J shed 4 bases, and the junction held 5 bases outside the gene matches. This CDR3 spans 14 amino acids. CDR1 and CDR2 from the germline V gene are MNHNY and SVGAGI (reference sequence). The CDR3 region is CASRTRTGGYGYTF. CDR3 nucleotide sequence: TGTGCCAGCAGAACCAGGACAGGGGGCTATGGCTACACCTTC.

The chain uses TRBV2 and TRBJ2-7, with D possibly being TRBD2 (6 bases). Trimming took 7 bases from V and 2 from J, leaving 15 bases between them. The CDR3 totals 14 residues. Germline CDR1 and CDR2: SNHLY and FYNNEI. The CDR3: CASIRENGAYEQYF. In nucleotides, the CDR3 is TGTGCCAGCATTCGGGAGAACGGGGCCTACGAGCAGTACTTC.

The V gene is TRBV5-4, the J gene TRBJ1-2, with 10 bases matching TRBD1. The V and J ends lost 4 bases and 3 bases, in that order; junction bases with no gene match: 6. This CDR3 region has 15 residues. Germline assignment: CDR1 SGHNT and CDR2 YYREEE (reference sequence). The CDR3 region is CASSQRQGADYGYTF. The CDR3, as DNA: TGTGCCAGCAGCCAAAGACAGGGGGCAGACTATGGCTACACCTTC.

The V call is TRBV20-1, the J call TRBJ1-5; 7 bases align to TRBD1. Trimming removed 3 bases from V and 1 base from J; junction bases left unmatched: 3. Germline CDR1 and CDR2: DFQATT and SNEGSKA (reference sequence). This CDR3 is 14 amino acids long. The CDR3: CSASKGASNQPQHF. Here the CDR3 DNA reads TGCAGTGCTAGTAAGGGGGCCAGCAATCAGCCCCAGCATTTT.

The J gene is TRBJ1-6, the V gene TRBV20-1; D is unclear. The CDR3 extends over 11 amino acids. Germline loops: CDR1 DFQATT, CDR2 SNEGSKA (reference sequence). Trimming stripped 3 bases from V and 14 bases from J, with 11 bases between. The CDR3: CSASLEWSLHF. CDR3 bases: TGCAGTGCTAGTCTTGAATGGTCCCTCCACTTT.

This clone was seen more than once but under ten times. The V call is TRBV7-3, the J call TRBJ1-5, with TRBD1 identical over 9 bases. The germline CDR1 and CDR2 sequences are SGHTA and FQGTGA. This CDR3 has 16 residues. The trim removed 8 bases at V and 6 bases at J, leaving 14 bases unmatched. The DNA for the CDR3 is TGTGCCAGCCCCTTAAAAGGACAGGGGACACCTCAGCCCCAGCATTTT. It encodes CASPLKGQGTPQPQHF.

DNA for the CDR3: TGTGCCAGCAGTCCACGCCGGCGGGGATGGGAGACCCAGTACTTC. Translated, it gives CASSPRRRGWETQYF. The V call is TRBV7-8, the J call TRBJ2-5; weak D call: TRBD2 (6 bases). V was pared by 6 bases and J by 5 bases, with 19 bases between. CDR1 and CDR2 from the germline V gene are SGHVS and FQNEAQ. The CDR3 covers 15 residues.

This clone has only a few counts. The chain links TRBV5-1 to TRBJ1-5, with 7 nucleotides matching TRBD1. The CDR3 is 14 residues long. Germline CDR1 is SGHRS and CDR2 is YFSETQ. J lost 3 bases, V lost 4 bases, and 4 bases had no gene match. The CDR3 nucleotides read TGCGCCAGCAGCCCTGGGACAGACAATCAGCCCCAGCATTTT. The encoded protein is CASSPGTDNQPQHF. The full variable domain, completed using reference TRBV5-1 and TRBJ1-5, is KAGVTQTPRYLIKTRGQQVTLSCSPISGHRSVSWYQQTPGQGLQFLFEYFSETQRNKGNFPGRFSGRQFSNSRSEMNVSTLELGDSALYLCASSPGTDNQPQHFGDGTRLSIL.

The genes are TRBV3-1 (or the pseudogene TRBV3-2) and TRBJ1-1; D call uncertain. Germline V gene sequence: CDR1 LGHDT, CDR2 YNNKEL (reference sequence). The CDR3 is 13 residues long. Deletions cut 1 base from V and 7 bases from J, with 10 bases between. Here the CDR3 reads CASSQGSLVEAFF. CDR3 sequence (DNA): TGTGCCAGCAGCCAAGGGAGCTTGGTTGAAGCTTTCTTT.

The V gene is TRBV24-1, the J gene TRBJ2-3; no clear D. Germline V gene sequence: CDR1 KGHDR, CDR2 SFDVKD. The V gene lost 4 bases and the J gene lost 0 bases, with 10 bases spanning the gap. The CDR3 runs 15 residues. This chain's CDR3 is CATSEAQSSTDTQYF. CDR3 coding DNA: TGTGCCACCAGTGAGGCCCAAAGTAGCACAGATACGCAGTATTTT.

There are a few counts of this clone. This sequence joins TRBV30 and TRBJ2-1; the match to TRBD2 covers 9 bases. The length of the CDR3 is 16 residues. The germline CDR1 and CDR2 sequences are GTSNPN and SVGIG (reference sequence). The ends lost 2 bases at V and 1 base at J; junction bases unmatched: 6. The CDR3 nucleotides are TGTGCCTGGAGTTTTGCCGGACTAGCGTCCTACAATGAGCAGTTCTTC. It translates to CAWSFAGLASYNEQFF. Variable domain in full (rest from reference TRBV30 and TRBJ2-1): SQTIHQWPATLVQPVGSPLSLECTVEGTSNPNLYWYRQAAGRGLQLLFYSVGIGQISSEVPQNLSASRPQDRQFILSSKKLLLSDSGFYLCAWSFAGLASYNEQFFGPGTRLTVL.

V gene TRBV11-3 combines with J gene TRBJ2-6, with D hard to call. The CDR3 covers 14 residues. Trimming removed 5 bases from V and 2 bases from J, with 7 bases in between. Germline loops: CDR1 SGHNT, CDR2 YENEEA. CDR3 coding DNA: TGTGCCAGCAGCCGAAGAGCTGGGGCCAACGTCCTGACTTTC. This gives the protein CASSRRAGANVLTF.

This sequence joins TRBV2 and TRBJ2-7, with 11 nucleotides matching TRBD1. V dropped 6 bases and J dropped 6; count of bases not matched to a gene: 7. CDR1 is SNHLY, CDR2 FYNNEI, per germline. This CDR3 contains 14 residues. CDR3 region: CASSTDRGLPEQYF. As DNA, the CDR3 is TGTGCCAGCAGCACGGACAGGGGGCTTCCCGAGCAGTACTTC. The variable domain in full, with the rest retrieved from reference TRBV2 and TRBJ2-7, is EPEVTQTPSHQVTQMGQEVILRCVPISNHLYFYWYRQILGQKVEFLVSFYNNEISEKSEIFDDQFSVERPDGSNFTLKIRSTKLEDSAMYFCASSTDRGLPEQYFGPGTRLTVT.

The rearrangement links TRBV6-5 to TRBJ2-7; D gene unclear. With 6 bases removed from V and 1 base from J, the gap between germline ends came to 10 bases. Germline V gene lookup returns CDR1 MNHEY and CDR2 SVGAGI. This CDR3 comprises 13 residues. Here the CDR3 DNA reads TGTGCCAGCAGCCGTGGGTCGTCCTACGAGCAGTACTTC. It translates to CASSRGSSYEQYF.

Notes on this clone: As the CDR3 is not closed by the conserved phenylalanine or tryptophan, this likely results from a read error. The DNA is omitted, as the CDR3 cannot be located on it reliably, and the CDR3 follows TCRdb's listing. The chain carries TRBV2 and TRBJ1-2. A total of 11 residues make up the CDR3, ends included. The germline gives CDR1 SNHLY, CDR2 FYNNEI. Here the CDR3 reads CASIYSARLSL.

This chain connects TRBV12-5 to TRBJ1-6; D is ambiguous. The CDR3 runs 14 residues. Germline CDR1 reads LGHNT; CDR2 reads FRNRAP. V was pared by 6 bases and J by 0 bases, with 6 bases between. CDR3 sequence (DNA): TGTGCTAGTGGGGGGAACTCCTATAATTCACCCCTCCACTTT. It yields the protein CASGGNSYNSPLHF.